This T cell receptor (beta chain) was identified in a study of OX40 agonist ivuxolimab in advanced cancers. Assay: immunoSEQ multiplex PCR; the TCRdb copy retains only in-frame clones and omits some. The table has some 57,000 clones, roughly 86% seen once. Sample: CD4+ or CD8+ T cells sorted from blood, taken in a trial of the OX40 agonist ivuxolimab. This TCR came from an adult with an advanced solid tumor such as melanoma, head and neck, liver or kidney cancer.

The chain's CDR3 is CASSLGGTDTQYF. CDR3 bases: TGTGCCAGCAGCTTAGGGGGCACAGATACGCAGTATTTT. The chain combines TRBV11-2 with TRBJ2-3; D gene unclear. In germline, CDR1 is SGHAT, CDR2 FQNNGV. This CDR3 spans 13 amino acids. V was shortened by 1 base and J by 1 base, with 3 bases between the two germline ends. Complete variable domain (other parts from reference TRBV11-2 and TRBJ2-3): EAGVAQSPRYKIIEKRQSVAFWCNPISGHATLYWYQQILGQGPKLLIQFQNNGVVDDSQLPKDRFSAERLKGVDSTLKIQPAKLEDSAVYLCASSLGGTDTQYFGPGTRLTVL.